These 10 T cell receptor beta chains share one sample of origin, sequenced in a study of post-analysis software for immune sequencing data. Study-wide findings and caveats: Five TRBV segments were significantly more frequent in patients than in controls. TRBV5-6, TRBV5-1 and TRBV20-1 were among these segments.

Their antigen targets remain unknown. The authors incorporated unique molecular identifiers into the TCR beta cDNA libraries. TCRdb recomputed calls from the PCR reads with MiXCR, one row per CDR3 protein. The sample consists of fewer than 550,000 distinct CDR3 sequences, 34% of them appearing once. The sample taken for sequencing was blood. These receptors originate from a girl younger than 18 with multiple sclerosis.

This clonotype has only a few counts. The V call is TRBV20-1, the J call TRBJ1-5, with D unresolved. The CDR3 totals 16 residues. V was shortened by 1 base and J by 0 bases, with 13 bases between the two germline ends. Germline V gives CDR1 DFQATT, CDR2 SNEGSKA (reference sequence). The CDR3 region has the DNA TGCAGTGCTAGAGCCTCCGGGCCCCATAGCAATCAGCCCCAGCATTTT. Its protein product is CSARASGPHSNQPQHF.

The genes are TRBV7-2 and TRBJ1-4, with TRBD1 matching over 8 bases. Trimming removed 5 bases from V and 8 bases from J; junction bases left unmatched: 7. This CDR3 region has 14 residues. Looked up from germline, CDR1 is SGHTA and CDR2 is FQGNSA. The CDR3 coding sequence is TGTGCCAGCAGCCTACAGGGGGTAAACGAAAAACTGTTTTTT. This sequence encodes CASSLQGVNEKLFF.

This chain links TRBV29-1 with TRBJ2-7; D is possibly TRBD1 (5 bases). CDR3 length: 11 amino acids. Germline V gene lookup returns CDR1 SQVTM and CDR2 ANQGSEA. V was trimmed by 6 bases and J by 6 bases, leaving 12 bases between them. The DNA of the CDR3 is TGCAGCGTCATACAGGCAACCGAGCAGTACTTC. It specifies CSVIQATEQYF.

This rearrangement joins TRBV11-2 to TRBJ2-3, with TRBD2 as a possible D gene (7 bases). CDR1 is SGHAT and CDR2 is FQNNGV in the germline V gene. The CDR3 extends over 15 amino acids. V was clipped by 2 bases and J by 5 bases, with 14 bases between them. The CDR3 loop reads CASSLRRGGGDTQYF. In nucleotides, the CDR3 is TGTGCCAGCAGCTTAAGGAGGGGGGGAGGAGATACGCAGTATTTT.

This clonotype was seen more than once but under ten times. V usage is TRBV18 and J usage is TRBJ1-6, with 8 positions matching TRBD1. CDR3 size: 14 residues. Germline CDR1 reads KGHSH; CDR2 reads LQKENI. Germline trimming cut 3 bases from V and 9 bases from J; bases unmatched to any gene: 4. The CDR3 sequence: CASSPDRGISPLHF. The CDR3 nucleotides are TGTGCCAGCTCACCCGACAGGGGAATTTCACCCCTCCACTTT.

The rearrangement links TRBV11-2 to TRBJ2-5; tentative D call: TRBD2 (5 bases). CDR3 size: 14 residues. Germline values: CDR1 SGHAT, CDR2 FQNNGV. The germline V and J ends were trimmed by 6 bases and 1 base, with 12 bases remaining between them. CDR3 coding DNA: TGTGCCAGCAGACTGGACTCAGTCCAAGAGACCCAGTACTTC. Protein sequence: CASRLDSVQETQYF.

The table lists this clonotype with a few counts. CDR3: CSARKEQGTEAFF. For the CDR3, the DNA is TGCAGTGCTAGAAAGGAACAGGGGACTGAAGCTTTCTTT. The rearrangement uses TRBV20-1 and TRBJ1-1; 7 bases fit TRBD1. Germline CDR1 and CDR2: DFQATT and SNEGSKA (reference sequence). There are 13 residues in the CDR3. The V segment lost 2 bases and the J segment 5 bases; nucleotides outside the gene matches: 5.

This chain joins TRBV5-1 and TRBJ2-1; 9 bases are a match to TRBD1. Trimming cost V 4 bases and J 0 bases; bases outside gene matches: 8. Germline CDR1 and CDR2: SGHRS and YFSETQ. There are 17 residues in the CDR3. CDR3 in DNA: TGCGCCAGCAGCGCGGGACAGGGATTAAGCTCCTACAATGAGCAGTTCTTC. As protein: CASSAGQGLSSYNEQFF.

CDR3: CSVTGLHYEQYF. The DNA for the CDR3 is TGCAGCGTGACGGGGTTACACTACGAGCAGTACTTC. The gene calls are TRBV29-1 and TRBJ2-7, with D perhaps matching TRBD2 (5 bases). Germline-derived CDR1 and CDR2 are SQVTM and ANQGSEA. Trimming took off 6 bases at V and 3 bases at J, with 12 bases between the two ends. The CDR3 is made up of 12 amino acids.

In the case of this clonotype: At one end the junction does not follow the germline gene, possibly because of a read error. CDR3 DNA sequence: TGTGTCAGCAGCGTAGCTAGGGCGGGCATGAACACTGAAGCTTTCTTT. It specifies CVSSVARAGMNTEAFF. The chain couples TRBV9 to TRBJ1-1; D uncertain. CDR1 is SGDLS and CDR2 is YYNGEE in the germline V gene. The CDR3 covers 16 residues.